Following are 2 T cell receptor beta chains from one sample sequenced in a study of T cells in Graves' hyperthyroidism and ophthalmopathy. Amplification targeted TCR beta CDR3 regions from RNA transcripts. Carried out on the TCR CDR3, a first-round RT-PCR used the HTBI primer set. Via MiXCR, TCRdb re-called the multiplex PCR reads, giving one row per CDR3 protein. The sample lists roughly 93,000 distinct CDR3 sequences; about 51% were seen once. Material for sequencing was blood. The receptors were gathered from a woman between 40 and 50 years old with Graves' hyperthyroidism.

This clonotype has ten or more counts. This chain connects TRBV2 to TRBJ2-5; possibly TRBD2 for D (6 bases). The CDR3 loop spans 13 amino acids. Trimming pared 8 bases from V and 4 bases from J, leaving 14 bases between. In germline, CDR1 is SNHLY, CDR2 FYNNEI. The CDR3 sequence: CASEGGLVETQYF. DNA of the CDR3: TGTGCCAGCGAAGGAGGGTTGGTAGAGACCCAGTACTTC.

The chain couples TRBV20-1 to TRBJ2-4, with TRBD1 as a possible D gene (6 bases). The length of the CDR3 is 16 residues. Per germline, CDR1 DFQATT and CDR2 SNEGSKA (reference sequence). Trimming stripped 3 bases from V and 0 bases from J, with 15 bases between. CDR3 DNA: TGCAGTGCTAGCCGTCCCCAGGGGATAGCCAAAAACATTCAGTACTTC. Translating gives CSASRPQGIAKNIQYF.